This T cell receptor (beta chain) was observed in a study of long-term antiretroviral therapy in people with HIV. As for the study in general: There is a gap of about a decade between the earliest samples and the later 2015 immediate-ART recommendation.

There are 15 residues in the CDR3. Germline CDR1 SGHTA, CDR2 FQGNSA. The V end was cut by 2 bases, the J end by 0 bases, with 10 bases between. At least two post-ART and at least one pre-ART PBMC sample were available for each donor. At survey level, the immunoSEQ assay was run in its v3.0 version. The assay was immunoSEQ multiplex PCR, and TCRdb's table has in-frame clones only and misses some. Here the sample spans tens of thousands of clones, about three quarters being singletons. The material sequenced was unsorted PBMCs, taken 1.5 years before starting antiretroviral therapy. The chain joins TRBV7-2 to TRBJ1-1; D unresolved. This clonotype was sampled from a man aged 18 to 29 with HIV. Here the CDR3 reads CASSLPTQVNTEAFF. The CDR3 DNA follows: TGTGCCAGCAGCTTACCCACCCAGGTGAACACTGAAGCTTTCTTT.